Shown below are 5 T cell receptor beta chains from a single sample sequenced in a study of blood T cell repertoires in COVID-19 (dated by TCRdb to 2018 to 2020). The receptor library was made with the immunoSEQ multiplex PCR assay. In its TCRdb copy, this immuneACCESS table keeps in-frame sequences only and misses some clones. Where compared with another copy, unresolved V genes explain less than half of these, and the others have no known cause. The sample records around 140,000 clones, about 77% of which are singletons. Jointly, the top ten make up about 8.4% of the sample. The sequencing input was peripheral blood. Receptors originate from a woman aged 45 to 65 with active or convalescent COVID-19.

This clone has ten or more counts. The rearrangement links TRBV27 to TRBJ2-1; 10 bases line up with TRBD1. Trimming cost V 8 bases and J 8 bases; bases outside gene matches: 9. CDR1 and CDR2 from the germline V gene are MNHEY and SMNVEV (reference sequence). The CDR3 is 14 residues long. The CDR3 spells CASAPGQGLYEQFF. The CDR3 DNA reads as TGTGCCAGCGCTCCGGGACAGGGGCTATATGAGCAGTTCTTC.

The J gene is TRBJ2-1, the V gene TRBV7-3; 11 bases line up with TRBD2. This CDR3 has 14 residues. Trimming took 5 bases from V and 7 from J; bases not matched to a gene: 4. CDR1 is SGHTA, CDR2 FQGTGA, per germline. The DNA of the CDR3 is TGTGCCAGCAGCCTACTAGCGGGGGTTAATGAGCAGTTCTTC. Amino acids: CASSLLAGVNEQFF.

The V gene is TRBV2, the J gene TRBJ1-2; D gene uncertain. Per germline, CDR1 SNHLY and CDR2 FYNNEI. The CDR3 contains 13 residues. V was trimmed by 4 bases and J by 4 bases, leaving 10 bases between them. CDR3 sequence (DNA): TGTGCCAGCAGTGTTGGGCTCGGCTATGGCTACACCTTC. Translating it yields CASSVGLGYGYTF.

The gene calls are TRBV6-2 or TRBV6-3 and TRBJ2-7, with D perhaps matching TRBD2 (6 bases). The CDR3 spans 13 residues. Trimming took 5 bases from V and 5 from J, leaving 13 bases between them. The germline V gene has CDR1 MNHEY and CDR2 SVGEGT. The CDR3 sequence: CASSRGEVDEQYF. The CDR3 DNA follows: TGTGCCAGCAGTAGAGGGGAGGTCGACGAGCAGTACTTC.

The V gene is TRBV18, the J gene TRBJ1-3; no definite D call. CDR1 is KGHSH, CDR2 LQKENI, per germline. This CDR3 has 13 amino acids. V lost 1 base, J lost 8 bases, and 9 bases lay in between. The CDR3, as DNA: TGTGCCAGCTCACCACAGTCGGCGGACACCATATATTTT. It yields the protein CASSPQSADTIYF.